These 23 T cell receptor beta chains were sequenced from one sample in a study of blood T cell repertoires in COVID-19. The table came from immunoSEQ multiplex PCR; TCRdb's copy has only in-frame clones and leaves some out. The sample records over 250,000 clones, just under 90% being singletons. Sequencing was done on a sample of peripheral blood. These receptor sequences come from a woman aged 50 to 60 with COVID-19, enrolled during active disease.

The chain carries TRBV29-1 and TRBJ2-7; D perhaps matches TRBD1 (6 bases). The CDR3 has 13 residues. Germline assignment: CDR1 SQVTM and CDR2 ANQGSEA. Trimming pared 5 bases from V and 0 bases from J, leaving 11 bases between. Here the CDR3 DNA reads TGCAGCGTTTCGGACAGTTCCTCCTACGAGCAGTACTTC. Its translation: CSVSDSSSYEQYF.

The rearrangement links TRBV14 to TRBJ2-7; 9 bases match TRBD1. Trimming removed 4 bases from V and 3 bases from J; junction bases left unmatched: 4. This CDR3 has 14 amino acids. Germline lookup yields CDR1 SGHDN and CDR2 FVKESK. The DNA of the CDR3 is TGTGCCAGCAGCCTGGACAGGGGACTCTACGAGCAGTACTTC. The encoded protein is CASSLDRGLYEQYF.

The J gene is TRBJ2-1, the V gene TRBV6-4; 8 bases are shared with TRBD1. The CDR3 is made up of 15 amino acids. CDR1 and CDR2 (germline): MRHNA, SNTAGT. Trimming took 4 bases from V and 8 from J; bases not matched to a gene: 10. The CDR3 DNA sequence: TGTGCCAGCAGTGCCACAGGGGGGTATCTGGATGAGCAGTTCTTC. Residues: CASSATGGYLDEQFF.

The chain employs TRBV6-2 or TRBV6-3 and TRBJ1-1; weak D call: TRBD1 (5 bases). The CDR3 consists of 16 residues. Trimming took 2 bases from V and 1 from J, leaving 14 bases between them. Per the germline V gene, CDR1 is MNHEY and CDR2 is SVGEGT. CDR3 residues: CASSYVQEPSNTEAFF. CDR3 bases: TGTGCCAGCAGTTACGTACAGGAGCCCTCGAACACTGAAGCTTTCTTT.

This rearrangement joins TRBV2 to TRBJ1-1; 9 bases align to TRBD1. The CDR3 spans 13 residues. CDR1 and CDR2 (germline): SNHLY, FYNNEI. The J segment lost 6 bases and the V segment lost 5 bases, leaving 4 bases of the junction unmatched. CDR3 loop: CASSYRQGAEAFF. The CDR3 region has the DNA TGTGCCAGCAGTTACAGACAGGGGGCTGAAGCTTTCTTT.

The chain combines TRBV20-1 with TRBJ2-7, with 7 bases matching TRBD1. The junction had 6 bases not matched to a gene; V was cut back by 3 bases and J by 1 base. This CDR3 region has 14 residues. The germline V gene encodes CDR1 DFQATT and CDR2 SNEGSKA (reference sequence). CDR3 region: CSASDAGGSYEQYF. CDR3 bases: TGCAGTGCTAGTGACGCAGGGGGTTCCTACGAGCAGTACTTC.

V gene TRBV7-9 combines with J gene TRBJ1-2, with a weak D call TRBD1 (6 bases). Germline V gives CDR1 SEHNR, CDR2 FQNEAQ (reference sequence). The CDR3 is 14 amino acids. V was shortened by 1 base and J by 2 bases, with 8 bases between the two germline ends. The chain's CDR3 is CASSLDTGNYGYTF. The CDR3 nucleotides are TGTGCCAGCAGCTTAGACACAGGGAACTATGGCTACACCTTC. Drawing the rest from reference TRBV7-9 and TRBJ1-2, the complete variable domain is DTGVSQNPRHKITKRGQNVTFRCDPISEHNRLYWYRQTLGQGPEFLTYFQNEAQLEKSRLLSDRFSAERPKGSFSTLEIQRTEQGDSAMYLCASSLDTGNYGYTFGSGTRLTVV.

This chain joins TRBV6-5 and TRBJ2-2; D is uncertain. The germline V gene has CDR1 MNHEY and CDR2 SVGAGI. V lost 4 bases and J lost 3, with 6 bases in between. The CDR3 is made up of 13 amino acids. CDR3 sequence: CASSSPYTGELFF. In DNA form, the CDR3 reads TGTGCCAGCAGTTCCCCCTACACCGGGGAGCTGTTTTTT.

The chain employs TRBV27 and TRBJ2-1; D is possibly TRBD1 (6 bases). Trimming pared 2 bases from V and 11 bases from J, leaving 19 bases between. The CDR3 is made up of 15 amino acids. The germline V gene has CDR1 MNHEY and CDR2 SMNVEV (reference sequence). The CDR3 sequence: CASSLGQGPIKQQFF. As DNA, the CDR3 is TGTGCCAGCAGTTTAGGGCAGGGGCCAATTAAACAGCAGTTCTTC.

This chain uses TRBV5-8 with TRBJ1-1; no clear D. Per the germline V gene, CDR1 is SGHTS and CDR2 is YDEGEE. The length of the CDR3 is 15 residues. Trimming stripped 1 base from V and 4 bases from J, with 14 bases between. The CDR3 spells CASSLHVNLATEAFF. The CDR3 DNA sequence: TGTGCCAGCAGCTTGCACGTCAACCTGGCCACTGAAGCTTTCTTT.

The CDR3 DNA sequence: TGTGCCAGCAGTTCAAACCAGGGGGCAGGTTCACCCCTCCACTTT. Translation: CASSSNQGAGSPLHF. The rearrangement joins TRBV11-1 to TRBJ1-6, with 8 bases aligning to TRBD1. Germline V gene lookup returns CDR1 SGHAT and CDR2 FQDESV (reference sequence). Losses at the gene ends were 6 bases for V and 9 bases for J; bases not matched to a gene: 10. This CDR3 region has 15 residues.

This clone was observed a single time. This chain joins TRBV19 and TRBJ2-1; 12 nucleotides align to TRBD2. CDR3 length: 16 residues. The V segment lost 6 bases and the J segment 2 bases; nucleotides outside the gene matches: 5. The germline V gene has CDR1 LNHDA and CDR2 SQIVND (reference sequence). Here the CDR3 DNA reads TGTGCCAGTAGGAGGACTAGCGGGGATGCCTACAATGAGCAGTTCTTC. It codes for CASRRTSGDAYNEQFF.

The gene calls are TRBV5-1 and TRBJ2-2; the D gene is possibly TRBD2 (5 bases). From germline, CDR1 is SGHRS and CDR2 YFSETQ. CDR3 length: 14 amino acids. Trimming stripped 1 base from V and 4 bases from J, with 8 bases between. CDR3 in amino acids: CASSLSGTTGELFF. Written as DNA, the CDR3 is TGCGCCAGCAGCTTGAGCGGAACCACCGGGGAGCTGTTTTTT.

This clone appeared once. The CDR3 region is CASSDNRDQGQVSYNEQFF. The DNA of the CDR3 is TGTGCCAGCAGTGACAATCGGGATCAGGGACAAGTCTCCTACAATGAGCAGTTCTTC. The rearrangement links TRBV6-4 to TRBJ2-1; perhaps TRBD1 as D (6 bases). Trimming shortened V by 2 bases and J by 0 bases, and 20 bases separated the two germline ends. This CDR3 is 19 amino acids long. Germline values: CDR1 MRHNA, CDR2 SNTAGT.

The table lists this clone with a count of one. This rearrangement joins TRBV5-1 to TRBJ2-5; 16 bases agree with TRBD2. This CDR3 is 17 amino acids long. The V gene's germline CDR1 is SGHRS and CDR2 YFSETQ. V was pared by 2 bases and J by 5 bases, with 6 bases of the junction left unmatched. In nucleotides, the CDR3 is TGCGCCAGCAGCTTTGGGACTAGCGGGAGGGGGACCGAGACCCAGTACTTC. Translation: CASSFGTSGRGTETQYF.

This sequence joins TRBV19 and TRBJ1-5, with 8 bases fitting TRBD1. This CDR3 is built from 17 residues. V gave up 0 bases and J gave up 1 base; unmatched junction bases: 5. Germline lookup yields CDR1 LNHDA and CDR2 SQIVND (reference sequence). The chain's CDR3 is CASSIDRGRLSNQPQHF. The CDR3 DNA sequence: TGTGCCAGTAGTATAGACAGGGGGCGTCTCAGCAATCAGCCCCAGCATTTT.

J is TRBJ2-7 and V is TRBV14, with 7 bases matching TRBD2. Germline V lookup: CDR1 SGHDN, CDR2 FVKESK. Losses at the gene ends were 1 base for V and 5 bases for J; bases not matched to a gene: 8. The CDR3 is 15 amino acids. CDR3 coding DNA: TGTGCCAGCAGCCAAGCCCGGGGGAGGGCGCACGAGCAGTACTTC. Its translation: CASSQARGRAHEQYF.

The chain links TRBV29-1 to TRBJ2-7, with a tentative D call TRBD1 (5 bases). CDR3 size: 15 residues. V was pared by 6 bases and J by 0 bases, with 18 bases between. Germline V gene sequence: CDR1 SQVTM, CDR2 ANQGSEA. The CDR3, as DNA: TGCAGCGTGACGACTCAAGGACAAATCTCCTACGAGCAGTACTTC. Translation: CSVTTQGQISYEQYF.

The genes are TRBV6-1 and TRBJ2-1; TRBD1 might be the D (5 bases). The CDR3 spans 16 residues. Between the trimmed V and J ends, which lost 4 bases and 4 bases, there was a span of 17 bases. CDR1 is MNHNS, CDR2 SASEGT, per germline. The CDR3: CASSVEGAFRYNEQFF. CDR3 sequence (DNA): TGTGCCAGCAGTGTCGAAGGGGCCTTTCGGTACAATGAGCAGTTCTTC.

The chain is built from TRBV4-2 and TRBJ2-1; TRBD2 is a possible D gene (7 bases). The V gene lost 0 bases and the J gene lost 7 bases, with 22 bases spanning the gap. Germline V gives CDR1 LGHNA, CDR2 YNFKEQ. The CDR3 runs 18 residues. The CDR3 reads CASSQDWEGGGLENEQFF. CDR3 nucleotide sequence: TGTGCCAGCAGCCAAGATTGGGAAGGGGGAGGGTTAGAGAATGAGCAGTTCTTC.

The gene calls are TRBV19 and TRBJ1-1, with a possible D match to TRBD1 (6 bases). The germline CDR1 and CDR2 sequences are LNHDA and SQIVND (reference sequence). V was pared by 8 bases and J by 1 base, with 14 bases between. The CDR3 consists of 14 residues. CDR3 bases: TGTGCCAGTCTGGGGGGCGGGAGGAACACTGAAGCTTTCTTT. Residues: CASLGGGRNTEAFF.

This clone showed up just a few times. The chain has TRBV29-1 and TRBJ1-3, with a weak D call TRBD1 (5 bases). The CDR3 extends over 13 amino acids. Deletions cut 5 bases from V and 0 bases from J, with 8 bases between. Germline V gene lookup returns CDR1 SQVTM and CDR2 ANQGSEA. The DNA of the CDR3 is TGCAGCGTTAAGCAGGGCTCTGGAAACACCATATATTTT. Translation gives CSVKQGSGNTIYF.

The chain is built from TRBV11-2 and TRBJ2-5; 7 bases are shared with TRBD2. Germline V lookup: CDR1 SGHAT, CDR2 FQNNGV. CDR3 size: 13 residues. J gave up 5 bases and V 5 bases, and 5 bases lay outside the gene matches. CDR3 residues: CASSGGVGETQYF. The CDR3, as DNA: TGTGCCAGCAGCGGGGGGGTCGGTGAGACCCAGTACTTC.